The 2 T cell receptor beta chains presented below share a single source sample, sequenced in a study of cytotoxic CD8 clonotypes in ibrutinib-treated CLL. Clones were sequenced by immunoSEQ multiplex PCR, and TCRdb holds only the in-frame ones, with some missing. Here the sample spans 200,000 or so clones, roughly three quarters being singletons. This material consisted of PBMCs, taken after 12 months of ibrutinib treatment. The source of these receptors is a human donor with chronic lymphocytic leukemia.

V gene TRBV19 combines with J gene TRBJ2-7; weak D call: TRBD1 (5 bases). CDR1 LNHDA and CDR2 SQIVND come from the germline V gene (reference sequence). The CDR3 is 15 residues long. V was shortened by 8 bases and J by 2 bases, with 19 bases between the two germline ends. CDR3 in amino acids: CASGPAGRPTYEQYF. CDR3 DNA: TGTGCCAGTGGCCCGGCAGGGCGCCCCACCTACGAGCAGTACTTC.

The chain couples TRBV27 to TRBJ1-1, with 9 bases that match TRBD1. The CDR3 loop spans 16 amino acids. CDR1 and CDR2 from the germline V gene are MNHEY and SMNVEV (reference sequence). With 6 bases clipped from V and 1 base from J, the junction kept 9 bases outside the gene matches. For the CDR3, the DNA is TGTGCCAGCAGACCGGACAGGACAGGGGCGAACACTGAAGCTTTCTTT. It encodes CASRPDRTGANTEAFF.